Presented here are 18 T cell receptor beta chains from one specimen sequenced in a study of vaccination and CD4 T cells after COVID-19. The treatment: approximately 11-day PBMC culture with coronavirus spike peptide pools or control peptides (ViraFEST assay). The collection of CD4+ T cells from the unexposed donor took place before the COVID-19 pandemic (2011-2018). Their antigen targets remain unknown. Sequence data for DNA of cultured CD4+ T cells were generated by the Oncomine TCR Beta short-read assay. The authors extracted genomic DNA from cultured CD4+ T cells. Each CDR3 protein gets one entry after TCRdb re-called the PCR reads with MiXCR. The table has some 7,000 distinct CDR3 sequences, around 34% seen once. The sample taken for sequencing was CD4+ T cells from blood, cultured in vitro. These receptors were obtained from a human donor in good health.

In its sample, this clonotype ranks as medium-sized. The rearrangement uses TRBV7-2 and TRBJ1-6; 8 bases are a match to TRBD1. The CDR3 loop spans 15 amino acids. The germline CDR1 and CDR2 sequences are SGHTA and FQGNSA. V lost 4 bases to trimming and J lost 5 bases; unmatched junction nucleotides: 4. The DNA of the CDR3 is TGTGCCAGCAGCTCCCAGACAGGGGATAATTCACCCCTCCACTTT. Amino acids: CASSSQTGDNSPLHF.

The rearrangement joins TRBV6-1 to TRBJ2-7; D not resolved. Per germline, CDR1 MNHNS and CDR2 SASEGT. This CDR3 is 10 amino acids long. Trimming removed 8 bases at V and 3 bases at J, with 5 bases between. CDR3: CASGDYEQYF. In DNA form, the CDR3 reads TGTGCCAGCGGCGACTACGAGCAGTACTTC.

This clonotype occurred once. The chain has TRBV5-5 and TRBJ2-7; D not resolved. The V and J ends lost 4 bases and 3 bases respectively, with 14 bases between them. The CDR3 length is 14 residues. Germline values: CDR1 SGHKS, CDR2 YYEKEE (reference sequence). CDR3: CASSALPGRYEQYF. For the CDR3, the DNA is TGTGCCAGCAGCGCCCTTCCGGGCCGCTACGAGCAGTACTTC.

In DNA, the CDR3 is TGTGCCAGCAGTTTGGGAAGAGGGTCGAACACCGGGGAGCTGTTTTTT. This encodes CASSLGRGSNTGELFF. The chain couples TRBV12-3 or TRBV12-4 to TRBJ2-2; D possibly corresponds to TRBD2 (5 bases). The germline V and J ends were trimmed by 3 bases and 0 bases, with 11 bases remaining between them. The CDR3 runs 16 residues.

The J gene is TRBJ2-1, the V gene TRBV24-1; TRBD2 matches at 9 bases. Germline values: CDR1 KGHDR, CDR2 SFDVKD. V lost 10 bases, J lost 8 bases, and 11 bases stayed unmatched. CDR3 size: 14 residues. The CDR3, as DNA: TGTGCCACACGCCCCGCGGGAGGGCTCGATGAGCAGTTCTTC. Amino acid sequence: CATRPAGGLDEQFF.

The CDR3, as DNA: TGTGCCAGCAGTGAAGGACCGGGCCAAGAGACCCAGTACTTC. It specifies CASSEGPGQETQYF. J is TRBJ2-5 and V is TRBV6-1; D is ambiguous. Trimming shortened V by 1 base and J by 1 base, and 7 bases separated the two germline ends. Germline lookup yields CDR1 MNHNS and CDR2 SASEGT. This CDR3 is built from 14 residues.

J is TRBJ2-3 and V is TRBV28; the D is unclear. V lost 6 bases, J lost 0 bases, and 13 bases lay in between. The CDR3 has 15 residues. Germline CDR1 reads MDHEN; CDR2 reads SYDVKM. The CDR3 DNA reads as TGTGCCAGCAGGATTACATGGCGGAGCACAGATACGCAGTATTTT. Its protein product is CASRITWRSTDTQYF.

This clonotype was observed a few times. The V and J genes are TRBV9 and TRBJ2-5, with TRBD1 matching 7 bases. The CDR3 is 16 residues long. Germline V gene lookup returns CDR1 SGDLS and CDR2 YYNGEE. After removal of 0 bases from V and 5 bases from J, the junction contained 10 bases not matched to a gene. CDR3 coding DNA: TGTGCCAGCAGCGTAGATGGCAGGACAGGTGGGGAGACCCAGTACTTC. Translating it yields CASSVDGRTGGETQYF. The variable domain in full, with the rest retrieved from reference TRBV9 and TRBJ2-5, is DSGVTQTPKHLITATGQRVTLRCSPRSGDLSVYWYQQSLDQGLQFLIQYYNGEERAKGNILERFSAQQFPDLHSELNLSSLELGDSALYFCASSVDGRTGGETQYFGPGTRLLVL.

This clonotype has more than one count but fewer than ten. The rearrangement links TRBV4-1 to TRBJ1-2; D unresolved. V was pared by 1 base and J by 4 bases, with 10 bases between. The CDR3 spans 14 residues. Germline CDR1 is MGHRA and CDR2 is YSYEKL. In DNA form, the CDR3 reads TGCGCCAGCAGCCAAGGGAACAGCCTCTATGGCTACACCTTC. It encodes CASSQGNSLYGYTF.

This clonotype was found a few times. The chain is built from TRBV18 and TRBJ2-1; 8 bases are shared with TRBD2. The V segment lost 5 bases and the J segment 3 bases; nucleotides outside the gene matches: 18. The CDR3 covers 19 residues. Germline CDR1 KGHSH, CDR2 LQKENI. The chain's CDR3 is CASSVLPAGGLSIYNEQFF. CDR3 in DNA: TGTGCCAGCTCAGTCCTGCCCGCGGGAGGCCTCTCGATCTACAATGAGCAGTTCTTC.

The chain is built from TRBV4-1 and TRBJ1-5, with D maybe TRBD1 (6 bases). The CDR3 loop spans 16 amino acids. CDR1 and CDR2 from the germline V gene are MGHRA and YSYEKL. Deletions cut 3 bases from V and 7 bases from J, with 19 bases between. CDR3 region: CASSHLTGKGTQPQHF. As DNA, the CDR3 is TGCGCCAGCAGCCATCTCACAGGGAAGGGAACACAGCCCCAGCATTTT.

The chain has TRBV2 and TRBJ2-5; the match to TRBD1 covers 7 bases. Trimming at V came to 5 bases and at J to 1 base, leaving 13 bases not matched to a gene. Germline values: CDR1 SNHLY, CDR2 FYNNEI. The CDR3 runs to 17 residues. In DNA form, the CDR3 reads TGTGCCAGCAGTTTCCGCCGGGACAGTCAACTCCAAGAGACCCAGTACTTC. Residues: CASSFRRDSQLQETQYF.

This chain uses TRBV19 with TRBJ1-1, with 7 bases that match TRBD1. V shed 6 bases and J 0 bases; nucleotides not matched to a gene: 4. Germline values: CDR1 LNHDA, CDR2 SQIVND (reference sequence). This CDR3 has 14 residues. This CDR3 is CASRIQGMNTEAFF. In DNA, the CDR3 is TGTGCCAGTAGGATACAGGGGATGAACACTGAAGCTTTCTTT.

The CDR3 loop is CASSPPRPPRTQYF. CDR3 DNA: TGTGCCAGCAGTCCCCCCCGGCCCCCAAGGACCCAGTACTTC. The V gene is TRBV28, the J gene TRBJ2-5; D gene ambiguous. The CDR3 length is 14 residues. Germline V CDR1 and CDR2: MDHEN, SYDVKM. Trimming stripped 5 bases from V and 7 bases from J, with 17 bases between.

The chain combines TRBV27 with TRBJ2-1, with a tentative D call TRBD2 (5 bases). Germline loops: CDR1 MNHEY, CDR2 SMNVEV (reference sequence). V was clipped by 5 bases and J by 3 bases, with 17 bases between them. This CDR3 contains 16 residues. CDR3 protein: CASSAAKRSNYNEQFF. The DNA of the CDR3 is TGTGCCAGCAGTGCCGCTAAGCGGAGTAACTACAATGAGCAGTTCTTC.

The chain employs TRBV18 and TRBJ2-7; D tentatively fits TRBD1 or TRBD2 (6 bases each). Germline V gene sequence: CDR1 KGHSH, CDR2 LQKENI. With 1 base removed from V and 4 bases from J, the gap between germline ends came to 20 bases. The CDR3 totals 17 residues. The CDR3: CASSPQGGQRPFYEQYF. CDR3 DNA: TGTGCCAGCTCACCACAGGGAGGACAGAGGCCATTTTACGAGCAGTACTTC.

This chain connects TRBV7-6 to TRBJ2-3, with D uncertain. Germline loops: CDR1 SGHVS, CDR2 FNYEAQ. Trimming took off 1 base at V and 4 bases at J, with 9 bases between the two ends. The CDR3 extends over 14 amino acids. The CDR3 nucleotides are TGTGCCAGCAGCTTAGTCCTAGGCTCAGATACGCAGTATTTT. It translates to CASSLVLGSDTQYF.

This clonotype came up a few times. The rearrangement links TRBV24-1 to TRBJ2-5, with no clear D. Germline V gives CDR1 KGHDR, CDR2 SFDVKD. The V and J ends lost 4 bases and 0 bases respectively, with 11 bases between them. The CDR3 has 15 amino acids. In DNA form, the CDR3 reads TGTGCCACCAGTGACCCCGACCGGTACCAAGAGACCCAGTACTTC. It yields the protein CATSDPDRYQETQYF.